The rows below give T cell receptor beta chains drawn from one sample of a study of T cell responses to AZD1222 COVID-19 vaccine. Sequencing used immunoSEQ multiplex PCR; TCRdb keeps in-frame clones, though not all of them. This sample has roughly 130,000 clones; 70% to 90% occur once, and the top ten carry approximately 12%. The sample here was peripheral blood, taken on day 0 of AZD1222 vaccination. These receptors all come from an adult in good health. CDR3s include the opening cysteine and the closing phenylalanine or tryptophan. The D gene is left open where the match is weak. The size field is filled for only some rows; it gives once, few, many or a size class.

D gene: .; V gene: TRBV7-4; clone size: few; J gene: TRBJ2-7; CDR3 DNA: TGTGCCAGCAGCGGGACGGCCTACGAGCAGTACTTC; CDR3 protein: CASSGTAYEQYF
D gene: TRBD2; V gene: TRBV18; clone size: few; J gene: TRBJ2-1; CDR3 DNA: TGTGCCAGCTCACCACCTAGCGGGGGGTTGAATGAGCAGTTCTTC; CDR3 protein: CASSPPSGGLNEQFF
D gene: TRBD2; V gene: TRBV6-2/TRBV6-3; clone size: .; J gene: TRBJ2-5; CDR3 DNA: TGTGCCAGCAGTTACTCGAGCGGGGACCACCAAGAGACCCAGTACTTC; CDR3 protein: CASSYSSGDHQETQYF
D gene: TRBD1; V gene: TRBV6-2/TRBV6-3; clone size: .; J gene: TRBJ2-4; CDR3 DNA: TGTGCCAGCAGTAGACCCACAGGGGGCACTACCAAAAACATTCAGTACTTC; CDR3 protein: CASSRPTGGTTKNIQYF
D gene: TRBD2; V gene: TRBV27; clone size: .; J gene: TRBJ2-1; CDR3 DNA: TGTGCCAGCAGTCCTGGGGAAGAGACTAGCGGGAGACTATTCTTC; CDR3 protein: CASSPGEETSGRLFF
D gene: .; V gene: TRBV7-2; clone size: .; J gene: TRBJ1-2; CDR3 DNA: TGTGCCAGCAGCTCCAAGGGGGGCGACAACTATGGCTACACCTTC; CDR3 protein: CASSSKGGDNYGYTF
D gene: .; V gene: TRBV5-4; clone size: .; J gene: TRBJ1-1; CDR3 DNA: TGTGCCAGCAGCTTGGACAGGGCCCTGAAGACTGAAGCTTTCTTT; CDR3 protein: CASSLDRALKTEAFF
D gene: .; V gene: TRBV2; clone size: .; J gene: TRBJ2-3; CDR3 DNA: TGTGCCAGCAGTGAAGCGCGGGCGCGTGGGTATTTT; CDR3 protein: CASSEARARGYF
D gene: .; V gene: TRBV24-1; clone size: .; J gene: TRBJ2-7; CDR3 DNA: TGTGCCACCTCCGAAGGGGCAGGACAACCTTTACAGTACTTC; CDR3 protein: CATSEGAGQPLQYF
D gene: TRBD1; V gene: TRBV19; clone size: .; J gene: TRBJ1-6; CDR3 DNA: TGTGCCAGTAGTATAGGTCCGGCAGGGGGCCTTAATTCACCCCTCCACTTT; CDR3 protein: CASSIGPAGGLNSPLHF
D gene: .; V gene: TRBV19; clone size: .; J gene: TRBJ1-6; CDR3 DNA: TGTGCCAGTAGGGGACGGTCGGATTCACCCCTCCACTTT; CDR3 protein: CASRGRSDSPLHF
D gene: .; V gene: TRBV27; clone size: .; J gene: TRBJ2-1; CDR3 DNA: TGTGCCAGCAGCCAAATCCGGGGGACCTACAATGAGCAGTTCTTC; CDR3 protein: CASSQIRGTYNEQFF
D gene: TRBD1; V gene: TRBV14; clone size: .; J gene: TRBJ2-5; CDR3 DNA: TGTGCCAGCAGCCCTACTAACAGGGGGCAAGAGACCCAGTACTTC; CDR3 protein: CASSPTNRGQETQYF
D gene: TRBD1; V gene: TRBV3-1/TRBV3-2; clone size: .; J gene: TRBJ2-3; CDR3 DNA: TGTGCCAGCAGCCACCGGACAGGGGGCACAGATACGCAGTATTTT; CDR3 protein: CASSHRTGGTDTQYF
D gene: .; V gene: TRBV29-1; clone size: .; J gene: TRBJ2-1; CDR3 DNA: TGCAGCGTTGATCCACAGGGTGACTACAATGAGCAGTTCTTC; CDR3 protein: CSVDPQGDYNEQFF
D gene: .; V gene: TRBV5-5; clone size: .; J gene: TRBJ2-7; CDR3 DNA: TGTGCCAGCAGCCACCTGCCGGGTGACAGCCAGTACTTC; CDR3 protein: CASSHLPGDSQYF
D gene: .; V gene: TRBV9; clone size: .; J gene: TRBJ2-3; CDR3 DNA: TGTGCCAGCAGCGAGGGACCAGGGGCAGATACGCAGTATTTT; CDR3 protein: CASSEGPGADTQYF
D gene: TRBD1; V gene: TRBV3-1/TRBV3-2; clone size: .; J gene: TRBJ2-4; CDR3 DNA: TGTGCCAGCAGCCACATGATTGGACAGGGGTTAGATATGGCCAAAAACATTCAGTACTTC; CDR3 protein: CASSHMIGQGLDMAKNIQYF
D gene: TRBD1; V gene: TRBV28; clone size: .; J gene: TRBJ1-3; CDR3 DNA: TGTGCCAGCAGTTCCGACAGGGTCTCTGGAAACACCATATATTTT; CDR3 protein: CASSSDRVSGNTIYF
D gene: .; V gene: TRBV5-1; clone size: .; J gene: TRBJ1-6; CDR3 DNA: TGCGCCAGCAGCTTGGTGGCAGGGCACCACTTT; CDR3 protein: CASSLVAGHHF
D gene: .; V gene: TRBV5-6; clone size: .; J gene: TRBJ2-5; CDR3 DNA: TGTGCCAGCAGCTTGAGTGGGGCAAGAGAGACCCAGTACTTC; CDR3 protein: CASSLSGARETQYF
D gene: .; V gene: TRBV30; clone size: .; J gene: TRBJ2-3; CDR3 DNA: TGTGCCTGGAGTAAACAGGGAGGGAATACGCAGTATTTT; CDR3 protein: CAWSKQGGNTQYF
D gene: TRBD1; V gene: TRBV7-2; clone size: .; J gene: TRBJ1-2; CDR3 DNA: TGTGCCAGCAGTTTGGACAGGGGATATGGCTACACCTTC; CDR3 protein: CASSLDRGYGYTF
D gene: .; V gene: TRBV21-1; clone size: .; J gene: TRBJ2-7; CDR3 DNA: TGTGCCAGCAGCAAAGAGGGACAGGGATTCTACGAGCAGTACTTC; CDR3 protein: CASSKEGQGFYEQYF
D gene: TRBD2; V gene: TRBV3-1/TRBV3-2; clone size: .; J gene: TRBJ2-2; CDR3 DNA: TGTGCCAGCAGCCAAGGATACGGACTAGGCGCCGGGGAGCTGTTTTTT; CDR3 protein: CASSQGYGLGAGELFF
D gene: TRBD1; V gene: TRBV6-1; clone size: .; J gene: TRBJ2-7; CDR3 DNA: TGTGCCAGCAGTGAAGCAGGGGGCGTCTACGAGCAGTACTTC; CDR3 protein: CASSEAGGVYEQYF
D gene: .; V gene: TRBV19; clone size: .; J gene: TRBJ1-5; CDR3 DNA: TGTGCCAGTAGTGGTGCCCATGGTCAGCCCCAGCATTTT; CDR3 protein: CASSGAHGQPQHF
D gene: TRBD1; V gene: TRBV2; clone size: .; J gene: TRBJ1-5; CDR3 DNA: TGTGCCAGCAGGGAGGGACAGGGAAATCAGCCCCAGCATTTT; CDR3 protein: CASREGQGNQPQHF
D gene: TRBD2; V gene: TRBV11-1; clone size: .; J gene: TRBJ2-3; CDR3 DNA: TGTGCCAGCAGCTTAGCGCCGGGACTAGCGGGGGCAGATACGCAGTATTTT; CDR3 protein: CASSLAPGLAGADTQYF
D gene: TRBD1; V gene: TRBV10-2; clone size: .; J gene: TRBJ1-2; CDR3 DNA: TGCGCCAGCAGTGAGTCGACAGGGGGCTATGCCTATGGCTACACCTTC; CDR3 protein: CASSESTGGYAYGYTF
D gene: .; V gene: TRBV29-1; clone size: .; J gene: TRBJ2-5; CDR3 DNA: TGCAGCGTCTCTGGCGTTGGGGTGGGAGAGACCCAGTACTTC; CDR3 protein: CSVSGVGVGETQYF
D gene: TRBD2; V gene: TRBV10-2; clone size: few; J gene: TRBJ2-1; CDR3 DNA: TGCGCCAGCAGTGAAGGGACTAGCGTCTACAATGAGCAGTTCTTC; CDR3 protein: CASSEGTSVYNEQFF
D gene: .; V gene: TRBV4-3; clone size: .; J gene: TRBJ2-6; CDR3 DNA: TGCGCCAGCAGCCAAGCCGGAGGCTCTGGGGCCAACGTCCTGACTTTC; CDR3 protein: CASSQAGGSGANVLTF
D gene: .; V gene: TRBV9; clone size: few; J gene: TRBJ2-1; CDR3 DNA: TGTGCCAGCAGCGTATATACGCGGGGCAATGAGCAGTTCTTC; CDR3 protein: CASSVYTRGNEQFF
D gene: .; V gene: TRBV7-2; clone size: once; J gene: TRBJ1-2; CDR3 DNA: TGTGCCAGCAGCCAGAATGTCTATGGCTACACCTTC; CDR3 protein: CASSQNVYGYTF
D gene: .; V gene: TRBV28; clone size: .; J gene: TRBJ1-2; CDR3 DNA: TGTGCCAGCCGGCCAGGGCCAGTCTATGGCTACACCTTC; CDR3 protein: CASRPGPVYGYTF
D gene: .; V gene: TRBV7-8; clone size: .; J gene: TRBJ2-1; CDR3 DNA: TGTGCCAGCAGCCGACTTCAGGGCCTCTTTTACAATGAGCAGTTCTTC; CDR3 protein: CASSRLQGLFYNEQFF
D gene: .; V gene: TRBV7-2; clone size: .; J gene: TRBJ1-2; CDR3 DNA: TGTGCCAGCAGCTTAATGGTTGCGGGCACCGGGCATGGCTACACCTTC; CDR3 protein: CASSLMVAGTGHGYTF
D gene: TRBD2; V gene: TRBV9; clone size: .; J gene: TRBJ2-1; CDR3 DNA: TGTGCCAGCAGCCCTTTCCCACCCAGCAATCTAGCGGGAGGGATTCTAAATGAGCAGTTCTTC; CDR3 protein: CASSPFPPSNLAGGILNEQFF
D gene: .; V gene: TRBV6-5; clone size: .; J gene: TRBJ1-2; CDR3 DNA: TGTGCCAGCAGCCTTCTACCCGAAACTAACTATGGCTACACCTTC; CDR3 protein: CASSLLPETNYGYTF
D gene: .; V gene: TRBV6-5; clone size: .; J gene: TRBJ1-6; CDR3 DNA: TGTGCCAGCATCCCCCACGGAGGGAATTCACCCCTCCACTTT; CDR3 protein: CASIPHGGNSPLHF
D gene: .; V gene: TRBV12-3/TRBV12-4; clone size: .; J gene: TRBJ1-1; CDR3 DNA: TGTGCCAGCAGTTTTACGACCTCCCGGGCTTTCTTT; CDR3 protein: CASSFTTSRAFF
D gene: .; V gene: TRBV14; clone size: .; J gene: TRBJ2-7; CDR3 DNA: TGTGCCAGCAGCCAAAGAAGGATCTACGAGCAGTACTTC; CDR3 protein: CASSQRRIYEQYF
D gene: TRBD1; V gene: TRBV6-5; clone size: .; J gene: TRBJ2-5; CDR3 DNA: TGTGCCAGCAGCTACATACAGGGGGACCAAGAGACCCAGTACTTC; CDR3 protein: CASSYIQGDQETQYF
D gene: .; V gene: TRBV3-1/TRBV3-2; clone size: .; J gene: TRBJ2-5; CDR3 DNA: TGTGCCAGCAGCCAAGACAGGGTTGAACAAGAGACCCAGTACTTC; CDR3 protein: CASSQDRVEQETQYF